A single sample is the source of the 17 T cell receptor beta chains below, sequenced in a study of T cell responses to AZD1222 COVID-19 vaccine. Profiling relied on immunoSEQ multiplex PCR, and the TCRdb table lists in-frame clones only, not all of them. The sample carries around 100,000 clones, 90% to 95% recorded once. The source material was peripheral blood, sampled on day 0 of AZD1222 vaccination. These receptors originate from an adult in good health.

This clone appeared a single time. The rearrangement links TRBV28 to TRBJ1-1; 9 bases align to TRBD1. V dropped 5 bases and J dropped 1; count of bases not matched to a gene: 5. Germline CDR1 is MDHEN and CDR2 is SYDVKM. There are 15 residues in the CDR3. This CDR3 reads CASSTRDRENTEAFF. DNA of the CDR3: TGTGCCAGCAGTACCAGGGACAGGGAGAACACTGAAGCTTTCTTT. Full variable domain (missing parts from reference TRBV28 and TRBJ1-1): DVKVTQSSRYLVKRTGEKVFLECVQDMDHENMFWYRQDPGLGLRLIYFSYDVKMKEKGDIPEGYSVSREKKERFSLILESASTNQTSMYLCASSTRDRENTEAFFGQGTRLTVV.

The genes are TRBV29-1 and TRBJ1-4; the D is unclear. The V end was cut by 4 bases, the J end by 7 bases, with 13 bases between. The germline gives CDR1 SQVTM, CDR2 ANQGSEA. This CDR3 comprises 13 residues. CDR3 in amino acids: CSVGNPGGEKLFF. The CDR3 DNA reads TGCAGCGTTGGTAACCCCGGTGGTGAAAAACTGTTTTTT.

This sequence joins TRBV14 and TRBJ2-1; TRBD2 aligns across 9 bases. This CDR3 has 15 amino acids. The V gene end was trimmed by 4 bases and the J gene end by 3 bases; junction bases not matched to a gene: 4. Germline V gene data show CDR1 as SGHDN and CDR2 as FVKESK. The chain's CDR3 is CASSPTSGNYNEQFF. CDR3 coding DNA: TGTGCCAGCAGCCCGACTAGCGGAAACTACAATGAGCAGTTCTTC.

The chain has TRBV19 and TRBJ2-1, with 10 bases lining up with TRBD2. Trimming at V came to 6 bases and at J to 11 bases, leaving 7 bases not matched to a gene. The germline gives CDR1 LNHDA, CDR2 SQIVND (reference sequence). The CDR3 runs 13 residues. The CDR3 DNA sequence: TGTGCCAGTAGCGCCCTACTAGCGGGGCAGCAGTTCTTC. It is translated as CASSALLAGQQFF.

V is TRBV29-1 and J is TRBJ1-1; D ambiguous. V was clipped by 7 bases and J by 2 bases, with 17 bases between them. Germline CDR1 SQVTM, CDR2 ANQGSEA. CDR3 size: 14 residues. CDR3 sequence reads: CSAEGLLLNTEAFF. The CDR3 region has the DNA TGCAGCGCAGAAGGACTACTACTAAACACTGAAGCTTTCTTT.

The rearrangement uses TRBV7-9 and TRBJ2-7; D remains unclear. Trimming pared 6 bases from V and 7 bases from J, leaving 13 bases between. There are 12 residues in the CDR3. The V gene's germline CDR1 is SEHNR and CDR2 FQNEAQ (reference sequence). Written as DNA, the CDR3 is TGTGCCAGCAGTCGGGCCCTAACGGAGCAGTACTTC. It translates to CASSRALTEQYF.

The chain has TRBV5-1 and TRBJ2-3, with 8 bases identical to TRBD2. CDR1 and CDR2 (germline): SGHRS, YFSETQ. The V segment lost 0 bases and the J segment 3 bases; nucleotides outside the gene matches: 0. The CDR3 runs 14 residues. CDR3 region: CASSLASGTDTQYF. The CDR3 DNA sequence: TGCGCCAGCAGCTTGGCTAGCGGGACAGATACGCAGTATTTT. Full variable domain (rest looked up from reference TRBV5-1 and TRBJ2-3): KAGVTQTPRYLIKTRGQQVTLSCSPISGHRSVSWYQQTPGQGLQFLFEYFSETQRNKGNFPGRFSGRQFSNSRSEMNVSTLELGDSALYLCASSLASGTDTQYFGPGTRLTVL.

This sequence joins TRBV9 and TRBJ1-1; possible D gene TRBD1, 6 bases. Trimming removed 0 bases at V and 7 bases at J, with 16 bases between. Germline V gene lookup returns CDR1 SGDLS and CDR2 YYNGEE. The CDR3 has 15 amino acids. The CDR3 reads CASSVGAYPDSEAFF. In nucleotides, the CDR3 is TGTGCCAGCAGCGTAGGTGCCTACCCGGACAGTGAAGCTTTCTTT.

The gene calls are TRBV2 and TRBJ2-1; no definite D call. The CDR3 has 13 amino acids. V gave up 10 bases and J gave up 0 bases, with 10 bases separating them. The germline gives CDR1 SNHLY, CDR2 FYNNEI. CDR3 DNA sequence: TGTGCCACCCGGACGAACTCCTACAATGAGCAGTTCTTC. Its protein is CATRTNSYNEQFF.

Concerning this clone itself: An end of the junction differs from the germline gene, which may be a read error. The gene calls are TRBV27 and TRBJ2-7; 7 bases line up with TRBD1. CDR1 is MNHEY and CDR2 is SMNVEV in the germline V gene (reference sequence). The CDR3 extends over 15 amino acids. The CDR3: CASSLSPTGSFEQYF. The CDR3 bases are TGTGCCAGCAGTTTATCCCCGACAGGGTCCTTCGAGCAGTACTTC.

The chain carries TRBV5-1 and TRBJ2-7, with D unclear. Germline V gene data show CDR1 as SGHRS and CDR2 as YFSETQ. The CDR3 runs 14 residues. Trimming shortened V by 0 bases and J by 0 bases, and 7 bases separated the two germline ends. CDR3 coding DNA: TGCGCCAGCAGCTTGGGTCCGGACTCCTACGAGCAGTACTTC. The encoded protein is CASSLGPDSYEQYF.

Of note for this clone: The sample holds other DNA sequences that translate to the same CDR3. This chain uses TRBV28 with TRBJ2-7, with 8 bases aligning to TRBD1. The V gene end was trimmed by 5 bases and the J gene end by 0 bases; junction bases not matched to a gene: 3. The CDR3 has 14 amino acids. Germline values: CDR1 MDHEN, CDR2 SYDVKM. CDR3 protein: CASSRQGISYEQYF. CDR3 DNA: TGTGCCAGCAGTAGACAGGGGATCTCCTACGAGCAGTACTTC. The full variable domain, in which reference TRBV28 and TRBJ2-7 provide the parts outside the CDR3, is DVKVTQSSRYLVKRTGEKVFLECVQDMDHENMFWYRQDPGLGLRLIYFSYDVKMKEKGDIPEGYSVSREKKERFSLILESASTNQTSMYLCASSRQGISYEQYFGPGTRLTVT.

This sequence joins TRBV11-1 and TRBJ2-5; 10 bases align to TRBD1. The CDR3 is made up of 16 amino acids. The V gene end was trimmed by 5 bases and the J gene end by 2 bases; junction bases not matched to a gene: 8. Germline V lookup: CDR1 SGHAT, CDR2 FQDESV (reference sequence). The CDR3 nucleotides are TGTGCCAGCAGCCGAGGGACAGGGGCCACACAAGAGACCCAGTACTTC. It yields the protein CASSRGTGATQETQYF.

The rearrangement links TRBV18 to TRBJ1-6, with a tentative D call TRBD1 (6 bases). Germline V lookup: CDR1 KGHSH, CDR2 LQKENI. V shed 0 bases and J shed 10 bases, with 16 bases lying between them. CDR3 size: 16 residues. The CDR3 region is CASSPPEGGMGSPLHF. CDR3 DNA sequence: TGTGCCAGCTCACCACCGGAAGGGGGTATGGGCTCACCCCTCCACTTT.

The genes are TRBV18 and TRBJ2-5; D uncertain. V lost 1 base, J lost 3 bases, and 6 bases lay in between. This CDR3 is built from 13 residues. Germline values: CDR1 KGHSH, CDR2 LQKENI. CDR3 region: CASSPQAKETQYF. CDR3 sequence (DNA): TGTGCCAGCTCACCACAGGCTAAAGAGACCCAGTACTTC.

This chain connects TRBV28 to TRBJ2-7, with D unclear. Germline V gene sequence: CDR1 MDHEN, CDR2 SYDVKM. The CDR3 runs 11 residues. The V gene lost 3 bases and the J gene lost 5 bases, with 5 bases spanning the gap. The CDR3 coding sequence is TGTGCCAGCAGTTTTAGGGACGAGCAGTACTTC. Translation gives CASSFRDEQYF. Full variable domain (outside the CDR3, taken from reference TRBV28 and TRBJ2-7): DVKVTQSSRYLVKRTGEKVFLECVQDMDHENMFWYRQDPGLGLRLIYFSYDVKMKEKGDIPEGYSVSREKKERFSLILESASTNQTSMYLCASSFRDEQYFGPGTRLTVT.

The genes are TRBV9 and TRBJ1-6; 7 bases map to TRBD1. Germline CDR1 and CDR2: SGDLS and YYNGEE. V lost 0 bases, J lost 9 bases, and 6 bases stayed unmatched. The CDR3 is made up of 15 amino acids. CDR3 sequence reads: CASSVDSRGSSPLHF. The CDR3 nucleotides are TGTGCCAGCAGCGTAGATAGCAGGGGGAGTTCACCCCTCCACTTT.